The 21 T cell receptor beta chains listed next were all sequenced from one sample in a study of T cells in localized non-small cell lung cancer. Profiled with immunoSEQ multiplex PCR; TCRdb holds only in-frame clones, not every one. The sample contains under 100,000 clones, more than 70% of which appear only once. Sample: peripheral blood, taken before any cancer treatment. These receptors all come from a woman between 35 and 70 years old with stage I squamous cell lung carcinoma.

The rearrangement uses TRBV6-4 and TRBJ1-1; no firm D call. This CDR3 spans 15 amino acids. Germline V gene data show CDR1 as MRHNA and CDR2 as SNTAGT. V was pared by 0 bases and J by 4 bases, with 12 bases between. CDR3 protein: CASSDSSRGSTEAFF. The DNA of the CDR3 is TGTGCCAGCAGTGACTCCTCCCGAGGGAGCACTGAAGCTTTCTTT.

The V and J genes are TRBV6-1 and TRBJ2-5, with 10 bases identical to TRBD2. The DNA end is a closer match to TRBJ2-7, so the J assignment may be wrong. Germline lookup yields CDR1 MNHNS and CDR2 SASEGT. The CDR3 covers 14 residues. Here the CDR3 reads CASKWTSGPYEQYF. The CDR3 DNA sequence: TGTGCCAGCAAATGGACTAGCGGTCCCTACGAGCAGTACTTC.

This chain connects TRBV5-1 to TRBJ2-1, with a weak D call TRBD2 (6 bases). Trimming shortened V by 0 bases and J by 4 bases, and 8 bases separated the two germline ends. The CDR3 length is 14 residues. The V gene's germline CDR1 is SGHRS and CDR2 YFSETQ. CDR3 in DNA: TGCGCCAGCAGCTTGGGTGGGGGGTACAATGAGCAGTTCTTC. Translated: CASSLGGGYNEQFF.

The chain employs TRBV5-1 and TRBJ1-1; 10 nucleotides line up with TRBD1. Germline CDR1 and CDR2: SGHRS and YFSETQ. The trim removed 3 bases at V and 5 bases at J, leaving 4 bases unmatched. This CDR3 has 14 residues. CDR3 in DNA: TGCGCCAGCAGCTCGGGACAGGGGCGAACTGAAGCTTTCTTT. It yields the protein CASSSGQGRTEAFF.

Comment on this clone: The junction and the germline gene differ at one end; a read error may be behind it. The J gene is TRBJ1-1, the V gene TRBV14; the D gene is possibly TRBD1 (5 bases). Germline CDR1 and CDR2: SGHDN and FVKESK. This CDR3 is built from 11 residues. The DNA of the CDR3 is TGTGCCAGCAGCCAAGATTGGACATACCATTTT. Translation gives CASSQDWTYHF.

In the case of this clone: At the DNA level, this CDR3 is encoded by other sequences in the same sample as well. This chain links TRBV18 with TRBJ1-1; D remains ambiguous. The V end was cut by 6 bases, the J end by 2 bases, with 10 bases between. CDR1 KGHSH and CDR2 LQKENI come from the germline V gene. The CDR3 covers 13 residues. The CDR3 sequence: CASSLQSNTEAFF. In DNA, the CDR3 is TGTGCCAGCTCCCTACAGAGCAACACTGAAGCTTTCTTT.

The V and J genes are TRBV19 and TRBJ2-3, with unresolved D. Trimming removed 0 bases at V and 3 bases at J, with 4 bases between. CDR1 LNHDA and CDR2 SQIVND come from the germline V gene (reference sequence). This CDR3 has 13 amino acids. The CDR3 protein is CASSIETTDTQYF. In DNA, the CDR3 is TGTGCCAGTAGTATAGAAACGACAGATACGCAGTATTTT.

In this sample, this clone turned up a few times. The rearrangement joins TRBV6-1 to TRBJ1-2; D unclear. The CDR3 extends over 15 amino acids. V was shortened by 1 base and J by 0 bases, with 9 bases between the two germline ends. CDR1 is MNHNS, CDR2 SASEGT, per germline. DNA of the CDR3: TGTGCCAGCAGTGAAGGGACGGCGTCTAACTATGGCTACACCTTC. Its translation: CASSEGTASNYGYTF.

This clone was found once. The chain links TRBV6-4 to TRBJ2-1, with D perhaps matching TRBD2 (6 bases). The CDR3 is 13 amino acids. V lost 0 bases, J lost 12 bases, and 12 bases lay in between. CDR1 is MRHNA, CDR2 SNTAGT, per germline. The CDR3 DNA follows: TGTGCCAGCAGTGACTCCGGGGGACCGCGGCAGTTCTTC. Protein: CASSDSGGPRQFF.

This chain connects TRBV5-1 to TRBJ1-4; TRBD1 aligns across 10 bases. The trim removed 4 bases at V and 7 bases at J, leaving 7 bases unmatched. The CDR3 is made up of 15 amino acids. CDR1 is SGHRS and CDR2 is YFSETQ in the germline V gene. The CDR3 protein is CASSTSTGGLEKLFF. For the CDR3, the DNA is TGCGCCAGCAGCACCTCGACAGGGGGCCTTGAAAAACTGTTTTTT.

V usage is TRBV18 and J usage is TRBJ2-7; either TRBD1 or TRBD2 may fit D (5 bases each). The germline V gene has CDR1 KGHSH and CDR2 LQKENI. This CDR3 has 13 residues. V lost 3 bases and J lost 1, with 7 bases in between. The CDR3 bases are TGTGCCAGCTCACCCGGGACGTCCTACGAGCAGTACTTC. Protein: CASSPGTSYEQYF.

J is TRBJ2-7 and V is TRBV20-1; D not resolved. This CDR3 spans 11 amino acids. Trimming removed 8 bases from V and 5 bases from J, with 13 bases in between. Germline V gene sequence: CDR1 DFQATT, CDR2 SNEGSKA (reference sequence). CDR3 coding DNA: TGCAGTCCGACCCGAATCCACGAGCAGTACTTC. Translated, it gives CSPTRIHEQYF.

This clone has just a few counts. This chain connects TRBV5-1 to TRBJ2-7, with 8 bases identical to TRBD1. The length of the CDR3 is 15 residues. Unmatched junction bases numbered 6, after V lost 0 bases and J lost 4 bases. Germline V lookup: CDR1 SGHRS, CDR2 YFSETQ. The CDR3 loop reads CASSLEGRGLYEQYF. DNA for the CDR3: TGCGCCAGCAGCTTGGAAGGCAGGGGGCTTTACGAGCAGTACTTC.

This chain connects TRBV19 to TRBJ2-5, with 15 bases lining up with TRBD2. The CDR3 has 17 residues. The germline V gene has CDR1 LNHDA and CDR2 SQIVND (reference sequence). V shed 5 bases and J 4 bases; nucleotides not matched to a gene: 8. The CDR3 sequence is CASSAGTSGGILETQYF. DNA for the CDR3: TGTGCCAGTAGTGCCGGGACTAGCGGGGGGATTTTAGAGACCCAGTACTTC.

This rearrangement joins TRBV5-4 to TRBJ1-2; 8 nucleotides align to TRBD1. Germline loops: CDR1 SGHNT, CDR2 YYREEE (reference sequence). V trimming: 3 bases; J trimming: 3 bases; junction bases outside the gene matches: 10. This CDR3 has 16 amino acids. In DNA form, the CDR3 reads TGTGCCAGCAGCTCCCTCACGACAGGGGAGGACTATGGCTACACCTTC. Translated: CASSSLTTGEDYGYTF.

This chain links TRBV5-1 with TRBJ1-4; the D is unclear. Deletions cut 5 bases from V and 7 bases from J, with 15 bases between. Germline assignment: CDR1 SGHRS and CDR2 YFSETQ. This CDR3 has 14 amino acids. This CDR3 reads CASRTSLESEKLFF. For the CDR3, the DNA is TGCGCCAGCAGAACGTCCCTGGAGAGTGAAAAACTGTTTTTT. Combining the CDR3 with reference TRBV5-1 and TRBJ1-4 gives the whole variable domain KAGVTQTPRYLIKTRGQQVTLSCSPISGHRSVSWYQQTPGQGLQFLFEYFSETQRNKGNFPGRFSGRQFSNSRSEMNVSTLELGDSALYLCASRTSLESEKLFFGSGTQLSVL.

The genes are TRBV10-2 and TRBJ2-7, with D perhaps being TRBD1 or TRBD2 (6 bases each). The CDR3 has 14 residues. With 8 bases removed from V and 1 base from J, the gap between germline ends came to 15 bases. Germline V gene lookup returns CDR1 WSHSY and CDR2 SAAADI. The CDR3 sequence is CASSQGGTSYEQYF. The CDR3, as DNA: TGCGCCAGCTCGCAAGGGGGGACTTCCTACGAGCAGTACTTC.

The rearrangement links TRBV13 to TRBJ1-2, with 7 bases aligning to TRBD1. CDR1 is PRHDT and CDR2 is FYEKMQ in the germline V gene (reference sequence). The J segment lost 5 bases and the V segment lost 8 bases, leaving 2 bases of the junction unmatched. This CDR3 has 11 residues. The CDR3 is CASGTEYGYTF. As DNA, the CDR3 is TGTGCCAGCGGGACAGAGTATGGCTACACCTTC.

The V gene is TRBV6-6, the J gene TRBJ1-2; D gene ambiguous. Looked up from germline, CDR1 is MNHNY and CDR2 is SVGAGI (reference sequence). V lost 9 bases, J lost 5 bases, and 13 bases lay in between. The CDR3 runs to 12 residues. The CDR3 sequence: CASHEQIYGYTF. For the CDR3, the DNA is TGTGCCAGTCATGAGCAAATTTATGGCTACACCTTC.

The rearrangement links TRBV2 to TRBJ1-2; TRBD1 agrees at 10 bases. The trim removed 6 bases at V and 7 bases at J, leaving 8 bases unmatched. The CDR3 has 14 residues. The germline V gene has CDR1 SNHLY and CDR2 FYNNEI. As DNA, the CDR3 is TGTGCCAGCAGCGCCGGGACAGGGGTGCTTGGCTACACCTTC. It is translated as CASSAGTGVLGYTF.

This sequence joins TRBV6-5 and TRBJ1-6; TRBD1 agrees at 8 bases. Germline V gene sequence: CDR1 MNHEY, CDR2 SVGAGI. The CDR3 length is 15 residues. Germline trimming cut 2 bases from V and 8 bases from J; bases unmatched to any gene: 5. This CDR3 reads CASSYTGGRDSPLHF. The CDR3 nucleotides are TGTGCCAGCAGTTACACAGGGGGTAGGGATTCACCCCTCCACTTT.